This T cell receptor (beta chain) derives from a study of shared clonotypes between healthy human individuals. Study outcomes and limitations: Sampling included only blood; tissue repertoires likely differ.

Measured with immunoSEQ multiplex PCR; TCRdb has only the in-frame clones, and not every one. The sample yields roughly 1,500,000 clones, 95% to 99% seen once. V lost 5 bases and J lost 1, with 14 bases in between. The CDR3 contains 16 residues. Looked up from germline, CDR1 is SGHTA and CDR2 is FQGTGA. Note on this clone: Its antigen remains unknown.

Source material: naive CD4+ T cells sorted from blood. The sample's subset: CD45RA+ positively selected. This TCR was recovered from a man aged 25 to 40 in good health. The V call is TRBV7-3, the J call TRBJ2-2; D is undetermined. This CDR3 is CASSPTILMNTGELFF. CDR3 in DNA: TGTGCCAGCAGCCCGACAATCCTGATGAACACCGGGGAGCTGTTTTTT.